The 28 T cell receptor beta chains below all came from one sample that was sequenced in a study of cytomegalovirus exposure and HLA in healthy donors. Both 60 Vbeta primers and 13 Jbeta primers went into the PCR. TCRdb's table, derived via immunoSEQ multiplex PCR, lists solely in-frame clones and lacks some. The data contain approximately 140,000 clones, around three quarters of them singletons. The sequenced sample was PBMCs. The origin of the receptors is a man aged 35-49 years in good health and CMV-seronegative.

In this sample, this clone turned up a few times. The V call is TRBV18, the J call TRBJ2-2; D is possibly TRBD2 (5 bases). V gave up 2 bases and J gave up 0 bases, with 10 bases separating them. Germline V gene data show CDR1 as KGHSH and CDR2 as LQKENI. The CDR3 consists of 16 residues. CDR3 nucleotides: TGTGCCAGCTCACCAATGAGCGGAGCGAACACCGGGGAGCTGTTTTTT. Amino acids: CASSPMSGANTGELFF.

This clone has a handful of counts. The sample carries other DNA sequences with the same CDR3. The chain uses TRBV19 and TRBJ2-7; the D gene is possibly TRBD2 (6 bases). Germline CDR1 is LNHDA and CDR2 is SQIVND (reference sequence). V lost 4 bases to trimming and J lost 2 bases, with 15 bases between them. The CDR3 has 15 amino acids. Written as DNA, the CDR3 is TGTGCCAGTAGTACCCTAGCGAATACCGCCTACGAGCAGTACTTC. It is translated as CASSTLANTAYEQYF.

The gene calls are TRBV11-1 and TRBJ1-6; D is possibly TRBD1 (6 bases). CDR1 and CDR2 from the germline V gene are SGHAT and FQDESV (reference sequence). V gave up 0 bases and J gave up 7 bases, with 10 bases separating them. The CDR3 is 15 amino acids. DNA for the CDR3: TGTGCCAGCAGCTTAGCCCCAGGGGAGAATTCACCCCTCCACTTT. The encoded protein is CASSLAPGENSPLHF.

The V call is TRBV21-1, the J call TRBJ1-5. TRBV21-1 is marked as a pseudogene. The CDR3 is 17 residues long. CDR3 residues: CASSKRGGRGRDQPQHF. CDR3 coding DNA: TGTGCCAGCAGCAAAAGGGGCGGGAGGGGGCGGGATCAGCCCCAGCATTTT.

Only one count was recorded for this clone. The rearrangement links TRBV6-5 to TRBJ2-5; D is unresolved. The end of the DNA fits TRBJ2-7 better, so the J call may be wrong. Germline V gene lookup returns CDR1 MNHEY and CDR2 SVGAGI. The CDR3 is made up of 16 amino acids. The CDR3 reads CASSYSMGPSSYEQYF. CDR3 nucleotides: TGTGCCAGCAGTTACTCGATGGGCCCTAGCTCCTACGAGCAGTACTTC.

The chain joins TRBV5-5 to TRBJ1-5; no clear D gene. V lost 0 bases, J lost 4 bases, and 11 bases lay in between. Per the germline V gene, CDR1 is SGHKS and CDR2 is YYEKEE (reference sequence). The CDR3 covers 15 residues. The CDR3 DNA reads as TGTGCCAGCAGCTTGGATGTACGGGTAAATCAGCCCCAGCATTTT. Its translation: CASSLDVRVNQPQHF.

The chain is built from TRBV7-2 and TRBJ1-3; D gene uncertain. The CDR3 consists of 13 residues. Trimming took 4 bases from V and 4 from J, leaving 8 bases between them. Germline V gene sequence: CDR1 SGHTA, CDR2 FQGNSA. The chain's CDR3 is CASSSTAGNTIYF. The CDR3 DNA is TGTGCCAGCAGCTCAACCGCGGGAAACACCATATATTTT.

Regarding this clone: One end of the junction fails to match germline, which may point to a read error. The chain recombines TRBV10-3 with TRBJ2-7; 8 bases fit TRBD2. From germline, CDR1 is ENHRY and CDR2 SYGVKD. The CDR3 is 11 amino acids. The CDR3 bases are TGTGCCATCAGTGGTGCTAGCGGGCCGGTATTC. Its protein is CAISGASGPVF.

The rearrangement links TRBV2 to TRBJ1-1; maybe TRBD1 (6 bases). The CDR3 consists of 14 residues. V was clipped by 6 bases and J by 0 bases, with 11 bases between them. Germline V gene lookup returns CDR1 SNHLY and CDR2 FYNNEI. The CDR3 DNA reads TGTGCCAGCAGCTTGGGACAAATGAACACTGAAGCTTTCTTT. Translation: CASSLGQMNTEAFF.

The chain joins TRBV4-1 to TRBJ2-2; no definite D call. The V end was cut by 3 bases, the J end by 2 bases, with 7 bases between. Germline lookup yields CDR1 MGHRA and CDR2 YSYEKL. This CDR3 has 14 residues. CDR3 sequence reads: CASSQGLNTGELFF. The CDR3 DNA is TGCGCCAGCAGCCAGGGCCTCAACACCGGGGAGCTGTTTTTT.

The genes are TRBV4-2 and TRBJ2-1; D call uncertain. The germline V gene has CDR1 LGHNA and CDR2 YNFKEQ. The V end was cut by 4 bases, the J end by 6 bases, with 16 bases between. The CDR3 runs to 15 residues. This chain's CDR3 is CASSLRLEFGNEQFF. The CDR3 bases are TGTGCCAGCAGCCTGCGCCTAGAGTTCGGCAATGAGCAGTTCTTC.

The chain links TRBV6-5 to TRBJ2-5; a weak D match, TRBD2 (5 bases). Germline loops: CDR1 MNHEY, CDR2 SVGAGI. V lost 2 bases, J lost 2 bases, and 12 bases lay in between. The CDR3 covers 15 residues. CDR3 sequence (DNA): TGTGCCAGCAGTTACGAGCCAGCGGAGCAAGAGACCCAGTACTTC. Protein sequence: CASSYEPAEQETQYF.

This chain connects TRBV6-1 to TRBJ1-2; D may be TRBD1 (5 bases). Germline V lookup: CDR1 MNHNS, CDR2 SASEGT. This CDR3 region has 13 residues. Between the trimmed V and J ends, which lost 5 bases and 4 bases, there was a span of 11 bases. CDR3 DNA sequence: TGTGCCAGCAGTCCCGGGGGACCCTATGGCTACACCTTC. Translation: CASSPGGPYGYTF.

The chain has TRBV9 and TRBJ2-1, with 9 nucleotides matching TRBD2. Trimming removed 4 bases from V and 4 bases from J; junction bases left unmatched: 6. This CDR3 comprises 15 residues. CDR1 and CDR2 (germline): SGDLS, YYNGEE. The CDR3 protein is CASSPRTSEYNEQFF. CDR3 nucleotide sequence: TGTGCCAGCAGCCCCCGGACTAGCGAGTACAATGAGCAGTTCTTC.

The V call is TRBV9, the J call TRBJ2-5, with 7 bases lining up with TRBD2. This CDR3 has 15 amino acids. The junction had 3 bases not matched to a gene; V was cut back by 0 bases and J by 1 base. Germline V gene lookup returns CDR1 SGDLS and CDR2 YYNGEE. CDR3 protein: CASSVGAGSQETQYF. The CDR3 DNA reads TGTGCCAGCAGCGTAGGAGCGGGGAGCCAAGAGACCCAGTACTTC.

CDR3 loop: CASSVWTGVSDTQYF. In nucleotides, the CDR3 is TGTGCCAGCAGTGTTTGGACAGGGGTATCAGATACGCAGTATTTT. V and J are TRBV21-1 and TRBJ2-3; TRBD1, the table's D call, was not compared with the DNA. TRBV21-1 is labeled a pseudogene. This CDR3 is 15 amino acids long.

CDR3 coding DNA: TGCCCTTTAGCCGACCCACACGGCTACGAGCAGTACTTC. Translating gives CPLADPHGYEQYF. The V and J genes are TRBV21-1 and TRBJ2-7; TRBD2 is the table's D call and was not checked against the DNA. TRBV21-1 is a pseudogene locus. The CDR3 extends over 13 amino acids.

The genes are TRBV5-4 and TRBJ1-6; a possible D gene is TRBD1 (5 bases). The CDR3 is 17 amino acids. V shed 0 bases and J shed 7 bases, with 17 bases lying between them. Germline assignment: CDR1 SGHNT and CDR2 YYREEE (reference sequence). The CDR3 here is CASSLATGVGQNSPLHF. The DNA of the CDR3 is TGTGCCAGCAGCTTGGCCACGGGGGTTGGGCAGAATTCACCCCTCCACTTT. Looking up the rest from reference TRBV5-4 and TRBJ1-6 gives the full variable domain: ETGVTQSPTHLIKTRGQQVTLRCSSQSGHNTVSWYQQALGQGPQFIFQYYREEENGRGNFPPRFSGLQFPNYSSELNVNALELDDSALYLCASSLATGVGQNSPLHFGNGTRLTVT.

This clone was found once. This chain connects TRBV7-6 to TRBJ1-1; 7 bases are shared with TRBD1. Germline values: CDR1 SGHVS, CDR2 FNYEAQ. This CDR3 spans 15 amino acids. Trimming at V came to 5 bases and at J to 2 bases, leaving 8 bases not matched to a gene. The CDR3 nucleotides are TGTGCCAGCAGCGCAATGACAGGGAGCAACACTGAAGCTTTCTTT. Translation: CASSAMTGSNTEAFF. Drawing the rest from reference TRBV7-6 and TRBJ1-1, the complete variable domain is GAGVSQSPRYKVTKRGQDVALRCDPISGHVSLYWYRQALGQGPEFLTYFNYEAQQDKSGLPNDRFSAERPEGSISTLTIQRTEQRDSAMYRCASSAMTGSNTEAFFGQGTRLTVV.

The chain combines TRBV19 with TRBJ2-7; 8 positions match TRBD1. CDR1 LNHDA and CDR2 SQIVND come from the germline V gene (reference sequence). This CDR3 spans 13 amino acids. J gave up 3 bases and V 7 bases, and 5 bases lay outside the gene matches. CDR3 sequence reads: CASNLGQGYEQYF. CDR3 sequence (DNA): TGTGCCAGTAACCTCGGACAGGGCTACGAGCAGTACTTC.

The chain combines TRBV5-6 with TRBJ2-1, with TRBD2 matching 14 bases. Germline loops: CDR1 SGHDT, CDR2 YYEEEE. V shed 2 bases and J 0 bases; nucleotides not matched to a gene: 7. This CDR3 is 19 amino acids long. CDR3 nucleotides: TGTGCCAGCAGCTTCGGACTAGCGGGGGGCTCCAGCTCCTACAATGAGCAGTTCTTC. Its translation: CASSFGLAGGSSSYNEQFF.

This clone was recorded a few times. The chain recombines TRBV5-4 with TRBJ1-1, with 8 bases fitting TRBD1. This CDR3 region has 15 residues. Germline V gives CDR1 SGHNT, CDR2 YYREEE (reference sequence). V dropped 0 bases and J dropped 4; count of bases not matched to a gene: 5. The CDR3 nucleotides read TGTGCCAGCAGCTTGGGCCCTACAGGGGGCACTGAAGCTTTCTTT. Translating gives CASSLGPTGGTEAFF.

This chain uses TRBV7-9 with TRBJ1-2; TRBD1 aligns across 9 bases. Looked up from germline, CDR1 is SEHNR and CDR2 is FQNEAQ (reference sequence). CDR3 length: 16 residues. The V and J ends lost 2 bases and 3 bases, in that order; junction bases with no gene match: 7. The CDR3 here is CASSLWGTGFDYGYTF. The CDR3 region has the DNA TGTGCCAGCAGCTTATGGGGGACAGGGTTTGACTATGGCTACACCTTC.

This chain connects TRBV9 to TRBJ2-1; D may be TRBD1 (5 bases). This CDR3 has 13 amino acids. The germline gives CDR1 SGDLS, CDR2 YYNGEE. V was pared by 0 bases and J by 4 bases, with 5 bases between. The CDR3 region is CASSVGQYNEQFF. The CDR3 DNA reads as TGTGCCAGCAGCGTAGGACAGTACAATGAGCAGTTCTTC. The full variable domain, completed using reference TRBV9 and TRBJ2-1, is DSGVTQTPKHLITATGQRVTLRCSPRSGDLSVYWYQQSLDQGLQFLIQYYNGEERAKGNILERFSAQQFPDLHSELNLSSLELGDSALYFCASSVGQYNEQFFGPGTRLTVL.

This chain links TRBV27 with TRBJ1-5; TRBD1 matches at 8 bases. The length of the CDR3 is 17 residues. Trimming at V came to 5 bases and at J to 0 bases, leaving 9 bases not matched to a gene. CDR1 is MNHEY, CDR2 SMNVEV, per germline (reference sequence). The CDR3 sequence is CASSLAGGPYSNQPQHF. The CDR3 region has the DNA TGTGCCAGCAGTCTGGCAGGGGGCCCCTATAGCAATCAGCCCCAGCATTTT.

The chain employs TRBV29-1 and TRBJ2-5; D perhaps matches TRBD1 (6 bases). This CDR3 is built from 13 residues. The germline CDR1 and CDR2 sequences are SQVTM and ANQGSEA. The V end was cut by 4 bases, the J end by 5 bases, with 14 bases between. The CDR3 DNA reads TGCAGCGTTGCCGGACAGTCTTGGGAGACCCAGTACTTC. This codes for CSVAGQSWETQYF.

This clone came up once. The V call is TRBV5-6, the J call TRBJ1-1; TRBD1 aligns across 11 bases. This CDR3 has 16 residues. Germline CDR1 reads SGHDT; CDR2 reads YYEEEE. V lost 4 bases, J lost 0 bases, and 5 bases stayed unmatched. The DNA for the CDR3 is TGTGCCAGCAGCCTGGGACAGGGGGTAATGAACACTGAAGCTTTCTTT. This gives the protein CASSLGQGVMNTEAFF.

V usage is TRBV27 and J usage is TRBJ2-5; 10 bases line up with TRBD2. The end of the DNA is better explained by TRBJ2-7, so the J call may be wrong. The CDR3 consists of 16 residues. Germline lookup yields CDR1 MNHEY and CDR2 SMNVEV (reference sequence). The CDR3 reads CASSPLLAGVVYEQYF. The CDR3 DNA reads as TGTGCCAGCAGTCCCCTCCTAGCGGGAGTGGTCTACGAGCAGTACTTC.